These 6 T cell receptor beta chains originate from one sample sequenced in a study of cytomegalovirus exposure and HLA in healthy donors. In the PCR, 60 Vbeta and 13 Jbeta primers were used. The protocol was immunoSEQ multiplex PCR, while the TCRdb copy is restricted to in-frame clones and leaves out a portion. Of under 200,000 clones listed, roughly 80% are singletons. The source material was PBMCs. The receptors come from a woman aged 40 to 50 in good health and CMV-seropositive.

Written as DNA, the CDR3 is TGTGCCATCAGCATTGGGACTGACGGATTCTACGAGCAGTACTTC. This encodes CAISIGTDGFYEQYF. V usage is TRBV10-3 and J usage is TRBJ2-7; possible D gene TRBD2, 6 bases. Deletions cut 6 bases from V and 3 bases from J, with 18 bases between. CDR1 and CDR2 from the germline V gene are ENHRY and SYGVKD. The CDR3 covers 15 residues.

This rearrangement joins TRBV5-6 to TRBJ2-7; 11 bases fit TRBD1. V gave up 3 bases and J gave up 5 bases; unmatched junction bases: 4. Germline-derived CDR1 and CDR2 are SGHDT and YYEEEE. The CDR3 consists of 14 residues. The CDR3 region has the DNA TGTGCCAGCAGCTGGGGACAGGGGGTCCACGAGCAGTACTTC. This codes for CASSWGQGVHEQYF.

The chain carries TRBV19 and TRBJ2-6; tentatively, D is TRBD2 (5 bases). Germline CDR1 reads LNHDA; CDR2 reads SQIVND (reference sequence). The length of the CDR3 is 13 residues. Trimming stripped 5 bases from V and 19 bases from J, with 21 bases between. CDR3 sequence: CASSLRQADWFTF. CDR3 nucleotide sequence: TGTGCCAGTAGTCTTAGGCAGGCGGACTGGTTCACTTTC.

This clone was observed once. The V call is TRBV4-1, the J call TRBJ2-5; 9 bases fit TRBD2. The better agreement between TRBJ2-7 and the DNA end casts doubt on the J call. From germline, CDR1 is MGHRA and CDR2 YSYEKL. This CDR3 is 18 amino acids long. In DNA, the CDR3 is TGCGCCAGCAGCCAAGATGAACTAGCGGGCCTATGGTCCTACGAGCAGTACTTC. Protein product: CASSQDELAGLWSYEQYF.

This clone was counted only a few times. The chain couples TRBV9 to TRBJ2-3; 10 bases fit TRBD2. Trimming removed 4 bases from V and 2 bases from J; junction bases left unmatched: 7. The CDR3 covers 16 residues. Germline loops: CDR1 SGDLS, CDR2 YYNGEE. DNA for the CDR3: TGTGCCAGCAGCACTAGCGGGAACATTCACACAGATACGCAGTATTTT. Its protein product is CASSTSGNIHTDTQYF.

The chain couples TRBV7-9 to TRBJ1-4, with D hard to call. The CDR3 extends over 13 amino acids. V gave up 5 bases and J gave up 8 bases, with 12 bases separating them. Germline V CDR1 and CDR2: SEHNR, FQNEAQ (reference sequence). The CDR3 coding sequence is TGTGCCAGCAGCCCTATGGGCGGGGAAAAACTGTTTTTT. As protein: CASSPMGGEKLFF.